This TCR beta chain was obtained from a study of cytomegalovirus exposure and HLA in healthy donors. Trimming removed 1 base at V and 8 bases at J, with 14 bases between. The CDR3 runs to 15 residues. CDR1 is LGHNA, CDR2 YSLEER, per germline. The PCR used 60 Vbeta and 13 Jbeta primers. TCRdb keeps only in-frame clones here, not all; method: immunoSEQ multiplex PCR. Its listing shows around 42,000 clones. This chain uses TRBV4-3 with TRBJ1-4; TRBD1 might be the D (5 bases). The specimen sequenced was PBMCs. The sequence was collected from a man aged 25 to 45 in good health and CMV-seronegative. CDR3 nucleotides: TGCGCCAGCAGCCAAGGATCAGGGCTCGGGGAAAAACTGTTTTTT. This translates into CASSQGSGLGEKLFF.